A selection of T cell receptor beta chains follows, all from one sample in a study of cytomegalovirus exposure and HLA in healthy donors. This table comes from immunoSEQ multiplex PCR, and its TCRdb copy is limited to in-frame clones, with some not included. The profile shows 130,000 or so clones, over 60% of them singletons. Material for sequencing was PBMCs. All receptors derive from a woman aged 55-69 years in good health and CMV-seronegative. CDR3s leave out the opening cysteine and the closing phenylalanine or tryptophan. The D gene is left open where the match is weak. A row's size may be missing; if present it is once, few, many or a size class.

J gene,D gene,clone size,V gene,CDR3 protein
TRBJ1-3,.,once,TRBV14,ASSRQASGNTIY
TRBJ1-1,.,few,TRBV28,ASSAGRGNTEAF
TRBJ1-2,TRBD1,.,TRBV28,ASKMTGLGYT
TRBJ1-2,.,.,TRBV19,ASRTSTANYGYT
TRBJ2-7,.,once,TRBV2,ASSPKTYEQY
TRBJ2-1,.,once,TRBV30,AWSGRGNPSYNEQF
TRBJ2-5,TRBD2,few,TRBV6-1,ASSEASPGGQETQY
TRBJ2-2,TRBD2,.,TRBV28,ASSVGVPGLAGGTNTGELF
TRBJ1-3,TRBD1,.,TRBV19,ASSLDRDSGNTIY
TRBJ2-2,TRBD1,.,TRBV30,TWRFRTGNTGELF
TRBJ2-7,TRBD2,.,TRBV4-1,ASSQEWLAGTYEQY
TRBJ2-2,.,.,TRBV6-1,ASSEQLNTGELF
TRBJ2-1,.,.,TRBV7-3,ASSLNPRLSSYNEQF
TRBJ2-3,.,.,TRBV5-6,ASSLSLSSTDTQY
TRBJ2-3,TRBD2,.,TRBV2,ASSGGGLGVADTQY
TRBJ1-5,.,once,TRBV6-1,ASSEGGYSNQPQH
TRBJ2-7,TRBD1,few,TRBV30,AWTRGQGIVYEQY
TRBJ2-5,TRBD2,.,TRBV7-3,ASSLLGGAQETQY
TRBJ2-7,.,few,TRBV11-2,ASSQGGGLVTEQY
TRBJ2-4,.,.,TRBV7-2,ASSPGVQAKNIQY